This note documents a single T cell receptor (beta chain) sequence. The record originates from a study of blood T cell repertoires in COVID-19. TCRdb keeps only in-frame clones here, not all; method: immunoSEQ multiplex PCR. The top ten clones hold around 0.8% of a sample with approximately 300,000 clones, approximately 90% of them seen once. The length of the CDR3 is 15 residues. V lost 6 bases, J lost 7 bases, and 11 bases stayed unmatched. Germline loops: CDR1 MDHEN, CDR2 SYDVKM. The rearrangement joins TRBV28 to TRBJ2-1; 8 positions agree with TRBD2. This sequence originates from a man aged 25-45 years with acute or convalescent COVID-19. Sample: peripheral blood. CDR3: CASRIREGYANEQFF. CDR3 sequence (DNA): TGTGCCAGCAGGATTCGGGAGGGCTATGCTAATGAGCAGTTCTTC.